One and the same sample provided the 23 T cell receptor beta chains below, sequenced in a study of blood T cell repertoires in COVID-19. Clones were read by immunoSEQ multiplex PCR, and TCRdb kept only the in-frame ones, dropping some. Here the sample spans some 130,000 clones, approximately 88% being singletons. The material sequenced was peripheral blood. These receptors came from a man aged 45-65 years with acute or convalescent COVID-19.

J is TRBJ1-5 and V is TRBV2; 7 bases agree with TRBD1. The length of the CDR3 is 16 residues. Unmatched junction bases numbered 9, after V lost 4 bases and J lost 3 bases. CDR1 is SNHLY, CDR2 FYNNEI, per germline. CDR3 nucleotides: TGTGCCAGCAGTGGATTAGGGGGCGCGTACAATCAGCCCCAGCATTTT. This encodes CASSGLGGAYNQPQHF.

The CDR3 nucleotides read TGTGCCAGCTCCGGGACAGGGTTTGGAAACACCATATATTTT. Its protein product is CASSGTGFGNTIYF. The chain carries TRBV14 and TRBJ1-3; 9 positions match TRBD1. The J segment lost 3 bases and the V segment lost 8 bases, leaving 5 bases of the junction unmatched. CDR1 is SGHDN and CDR2 is FVKESK in the germline V gene. The CDR3 totals 14 residues.

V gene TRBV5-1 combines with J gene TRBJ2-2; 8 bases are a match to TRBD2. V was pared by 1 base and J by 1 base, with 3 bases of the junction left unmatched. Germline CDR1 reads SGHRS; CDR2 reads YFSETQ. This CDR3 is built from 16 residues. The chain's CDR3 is CASSLSLAGNTGELFF. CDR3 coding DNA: TGCGCCAGCAGCTTGTCTCTAGCGGGGAACACCGGGGAGCTGTTTTTT.

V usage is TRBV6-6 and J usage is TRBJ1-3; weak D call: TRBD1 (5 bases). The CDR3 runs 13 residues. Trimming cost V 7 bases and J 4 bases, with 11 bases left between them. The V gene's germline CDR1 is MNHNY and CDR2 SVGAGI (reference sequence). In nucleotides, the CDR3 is TGTGCCAGCAACGGACAATGGGGAAACACCATATATTTT. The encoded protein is CASNGQWGNTIYF.

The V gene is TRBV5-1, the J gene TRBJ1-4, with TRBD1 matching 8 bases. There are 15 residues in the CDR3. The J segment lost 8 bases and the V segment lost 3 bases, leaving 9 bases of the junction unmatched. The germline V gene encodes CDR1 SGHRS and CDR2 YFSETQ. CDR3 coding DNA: TGCGCCAGCAGCTCTACGACAGGGGTAGGGGAAAAACTGTTTTTT. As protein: CASSSTTGVGEKLFF.

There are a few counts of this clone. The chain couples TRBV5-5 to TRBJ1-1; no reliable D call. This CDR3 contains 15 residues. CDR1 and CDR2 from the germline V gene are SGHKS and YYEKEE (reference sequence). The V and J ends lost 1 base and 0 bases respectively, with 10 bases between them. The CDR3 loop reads CASSLQVLMNTEAFF. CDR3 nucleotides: TGTGCCAGCAGCTTGCAGGTTCTGATGAACACTGAAGCTTTCTTT.

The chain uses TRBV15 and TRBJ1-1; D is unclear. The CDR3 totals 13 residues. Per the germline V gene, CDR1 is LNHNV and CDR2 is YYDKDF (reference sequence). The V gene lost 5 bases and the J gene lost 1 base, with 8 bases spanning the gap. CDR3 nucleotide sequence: TGTGCCACCAGCTTAGAGCAGAACACTGAAGCTTTCTTT. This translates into CATSLEQNTEAFF.

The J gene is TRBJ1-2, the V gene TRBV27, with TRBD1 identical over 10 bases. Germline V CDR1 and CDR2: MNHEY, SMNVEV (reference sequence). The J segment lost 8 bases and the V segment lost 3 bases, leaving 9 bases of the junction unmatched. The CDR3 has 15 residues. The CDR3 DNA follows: TGTGCCAGCAGTTTCCGGGACAGGGGTGTACAGGGCTACACCTTC. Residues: CASSFRDRGVQGYTF.

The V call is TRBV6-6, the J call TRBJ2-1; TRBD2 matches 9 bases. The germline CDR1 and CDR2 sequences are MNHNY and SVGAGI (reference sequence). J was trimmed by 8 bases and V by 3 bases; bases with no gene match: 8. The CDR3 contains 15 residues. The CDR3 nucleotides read TGTGCCAGCAGTTATATGGCGGGGGGGATCGATGAGCAGTTCTTC. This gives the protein CASSYMAGGIDEQFF.

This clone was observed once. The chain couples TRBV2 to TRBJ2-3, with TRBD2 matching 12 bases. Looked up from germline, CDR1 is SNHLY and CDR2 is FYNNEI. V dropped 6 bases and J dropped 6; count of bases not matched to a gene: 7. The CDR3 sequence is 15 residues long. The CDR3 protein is CASRIGLAGLDTQYF. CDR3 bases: TGTGCCAGCAGAATCGGACTAGCGGGGCTCGATACGCAGTATTTT.

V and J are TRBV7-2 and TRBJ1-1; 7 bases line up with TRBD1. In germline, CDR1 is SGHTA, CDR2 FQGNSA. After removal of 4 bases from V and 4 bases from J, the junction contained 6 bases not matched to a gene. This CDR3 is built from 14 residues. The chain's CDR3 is CASSYSRGSTEAFF. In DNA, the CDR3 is TGTGCCAGCAGCTACAGCAGGGGGTCCACTGAAGCTTTCTTT.

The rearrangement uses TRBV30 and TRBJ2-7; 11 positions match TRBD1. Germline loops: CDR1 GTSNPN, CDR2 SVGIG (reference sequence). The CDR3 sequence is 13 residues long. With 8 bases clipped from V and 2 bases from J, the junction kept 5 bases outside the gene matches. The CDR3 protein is CARGTGGTYEQYF. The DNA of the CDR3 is TGTGCCCGGGGGACAGGGGGAACCTACGAGCAGTACTTC.

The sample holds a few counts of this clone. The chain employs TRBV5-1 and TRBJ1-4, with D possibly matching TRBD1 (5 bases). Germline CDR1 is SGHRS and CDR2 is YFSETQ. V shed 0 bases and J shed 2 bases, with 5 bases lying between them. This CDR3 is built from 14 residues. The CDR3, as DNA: TGCGCCAGCAGCTTGGGGGGCACTAATGAAAAACTGTTTTTT. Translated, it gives CASSLGGTNEKLFF.

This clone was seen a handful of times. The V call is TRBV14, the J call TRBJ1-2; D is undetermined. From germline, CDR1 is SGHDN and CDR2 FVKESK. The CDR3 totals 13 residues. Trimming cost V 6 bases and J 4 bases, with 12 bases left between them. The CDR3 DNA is TGTGCCAGCAGGCGAGCGGATACCTATGGCTACACCTTC. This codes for CASRRADTYGYTF.

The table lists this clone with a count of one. Written as DNA, the CDR3 is TGTGCCAGCAGCCCAGGGCCGACCGGAGCCCCTGAAGCTTTCTTT. Amino acid sequence: CASSPGPTGAPEAFF. J is TRBJ1-1 and V is TRBV9, with D possibly TRBD1 on 5 matching bases. The V end lost 4 bases, the J end lost 6 bases, and 19 bases lay between the germline ends. CDR1 is SGDLS, CDR2 YYNGEE, per germline. The CDR3 runs 15 residues.

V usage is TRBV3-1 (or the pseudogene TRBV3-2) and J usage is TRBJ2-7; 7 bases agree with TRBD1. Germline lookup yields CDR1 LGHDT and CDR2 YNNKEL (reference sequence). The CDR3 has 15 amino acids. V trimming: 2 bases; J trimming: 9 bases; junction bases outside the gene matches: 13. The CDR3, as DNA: TGTGCCAGCAGCCAACGACAGGGCGGCGCGACGGTGCAGTACTTC. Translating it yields CASSQRQGGATVQYF.

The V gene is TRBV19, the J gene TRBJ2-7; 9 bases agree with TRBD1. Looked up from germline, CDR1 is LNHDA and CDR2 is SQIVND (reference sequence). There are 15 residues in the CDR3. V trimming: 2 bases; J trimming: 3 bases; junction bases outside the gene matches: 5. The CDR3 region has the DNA TGTGCCAGTAGTATACCGGGACAGGGACACTACGAGCAGTACTTC. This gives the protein CASSIPGQGHYEQYF.

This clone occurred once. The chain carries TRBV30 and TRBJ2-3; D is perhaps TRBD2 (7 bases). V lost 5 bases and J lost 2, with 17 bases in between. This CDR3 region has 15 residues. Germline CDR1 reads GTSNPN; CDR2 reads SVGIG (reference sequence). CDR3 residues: CAWDGTAGATDTQYF. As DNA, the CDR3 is TGTGCCTGGGACGGTACGGCGGGGGCCACAGATACGCAGTATTTT. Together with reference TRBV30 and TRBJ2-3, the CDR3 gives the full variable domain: SQTIHQWPATLVQPVGSPLSLECTVEGTSNPNLYWYRQAAGRGLQLLFYSVGIGQISSEVPQNLSASRPQDRQFILSSKKLLLSDSGFYLCAWDGTAGATDTQYFGPGTRLTVL.

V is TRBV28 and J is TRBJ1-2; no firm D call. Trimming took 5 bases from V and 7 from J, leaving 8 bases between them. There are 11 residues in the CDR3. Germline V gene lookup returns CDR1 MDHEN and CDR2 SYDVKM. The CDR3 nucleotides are TGTGCCAGCAGTCTCTCCAGTGGCTACACCTTC. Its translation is CASSLSSGYTF.

The CDR3 here is CASSYLTPRIYGYTF. CDR3 nucleotide sequence: TGTGCCAGCAGTTACCTAACCCCTCGAATCTATGGCTACACCTTC. The rearrangement links TRBV6-5 to TRBJ1-2; D is ambiguous. The CDR3 covers 15 residues. In germline, CDR1 is MNHEY, CDR2 SVGAGI. V was pared by 2 bases and J by 4 bases, with 14 bases between.

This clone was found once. CDR3 region: CASSPPGQGARAFF. Here the CDR3 DNA reads TGTGCCAGCAGTCCTCCGGGACAGGGGGCGCGTGCTTTCTTT. The gene calls are TRBV28 and TRBJ1-1; 12 nucleotides match TRBD1. This CDR3 comprises 14 residues. CDR1 and CDR2 from the germline V gene are MDHEN and SYDVKM. Unmatched junction bases numbered 9, after V lost 5 bases and J lost 11 bases.

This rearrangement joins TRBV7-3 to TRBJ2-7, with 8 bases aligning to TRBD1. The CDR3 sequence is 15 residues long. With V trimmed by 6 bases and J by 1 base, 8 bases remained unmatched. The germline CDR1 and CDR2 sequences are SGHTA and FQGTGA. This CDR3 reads CASRPRRDRSYEQYF. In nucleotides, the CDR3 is TGTGCCAGCAGGCCCCGGAGGGACAGGTCCTACGAGCAGTACTTC.

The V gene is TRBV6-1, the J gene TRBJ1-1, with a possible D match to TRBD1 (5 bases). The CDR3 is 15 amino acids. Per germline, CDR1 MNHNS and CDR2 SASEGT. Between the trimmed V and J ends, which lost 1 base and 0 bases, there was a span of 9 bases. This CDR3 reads CASSEVPGMNTEAFF. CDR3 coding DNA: TGTGCCAGCAGTGAAGTCCCAGGGATGAACACTGAAGCTTTCTTT.